The 11 T cell receptor beta chains below all came from one sample that was sequenced in a study of blood T cell repertoires in COVID-19. Profiled with immunoSEQ multiplex PCR; TCRdb holds only in-frame clones, not every one. The repertoire holds a few hundred thousand clones, with 80% to 90% as singletons. Sequencing was done on a sample of PBMCs or T cells enriched from blood (not recorded which). Receptor source: a man aged 18 to 30 who had recovered from COVID-19.

The sample holds one count of this clone. At one end, the junction sequence differs from germline, possibly due to a read error. The J gene is TRBJ1-4, the V gene TRBV4-2; D is unresolved. The CDR3 spans 13 residues. CDR1 and CDR2 (germline): LGHNA, YNFKEQ. The CDR3 sequence is CASSQTMAEKLFF. DNA for the CDR3: TGTGCCAGCAGCCAAACCATGGCGGAAAAACTATTTTTT.

The chain links TRBV6-5 to TRBJ1-2, with 8 bases lining up with TRBD1. CDR1 is MNHEY and CDR2 is SVGAGI in the germline V gene. The CDR3 is 15 amino acids. V shed 5 bases, J shed 6 bases, and the junction held 11 bases outside the gene matches. CDR3 amino acids: CASSLNFRGQDGYTF. CDR3 nucleotide sequence: TGTGCCAGCAGTCTCAACTTCAGGGGGCAGGATGGCTACACCTTC.

V and J are TRBV30 and TRBJ1-4; TRBD1 aligns across 9 bases. The CDR3 runs to 15 residues. Looked up from germline, CDR1 is GTSNPN and CDR2 is SVGIG (reference sequence). The J segment lost 7 bases and the V segment lost 1 base, leaving 7 bases of the junction unmatched. As DNA, the CDR3 is TGTGCCTGGAGTGCACCCGGGACAGGGCTTGAAAAACTGTTTTTT. Translating gives CAWSAPGTGLEKLFF.

The chain is built from TRBV7-6 and TRBJ1-5; possible D gene TRBD1, 6 bases. The V end lost 5 bases, the J end lost 6 bases, and 17 bases lay between the germline ends. This CDR3 region has 15 residues. CDR1 is SGHVS and CDR2 is FNYEAQ in the germline V gene. Here the CDR3 reads CASSPLGRGIQPQHF. The CDR3 DNA reads as TGTGCCAGCAGCCCCCTGGGGAGGGGGATTCAGCCCCAGCATTTT.

This chain uses TRBV6-5 with TRBJ2-7; D perhaps matches TRBD2 (6 bases). V dropped 7 bases and J dropped 2 bases, with 15 bases sitting between them. CDR1 and CDR2 (germline): MNHEY, SVGAGI. The CDR3 sequence is 14 residues long. CDR3 nucleotides: TGTGCCAGCATGAGCCGGGAGCTCGCCTACGAGCAGTACTTC. Encoded protein: CASMSRELAYEQYF.

This chain uses TRBV28 with TRBJ1-1; 12 nucleotides match TRBD1. The junction had 19 bases not matched to a gene; V was cut back by 5 bases and J by 3 bases. Germline CDR1 MDHEN, CDR2 SYDVKM. The CDR3 consists of 20 residues. The CDR3 nucleotides read TGTGCCAGCAGTATCCCACGGGACAGGGGGCGCGTTATAGGTGACACTGAAGCTTTCTTT. This gives the protein CASSIPRDRGRVIGDTEAFF.

The J gene is TRBJ1-2, the V gene TRBV2; 9 bases match TRBD1. With V trimmed by 2 bases and J by 7 bases, 8 bases remained unmatched. The CDR3 has 15 amino acids. CDR1 is SNHLY and CDR2 is FYNNEI in the germline V gene. The chain's CDR3 is CASSETRDRVVGYTF. The CDR3 DNA follows: TGTGCCAGCAGTGAAACCCGGGACAGGGTAGTTGGCTACACCTTC.

This sequence joins TRBV6-5 and TRBJ2-7; 9 positions agree with TRBD2. Germline V gives CDR1 MNHEY, CDR2 SVGAGI. This CDR3 comprises 15 residues. V trimming: 6 bases; J trimming: 0 bases; junction bases outside the gene matches: 6. The DNA for the CDR3 is TGTGCCAGCAGCATAGCGGGGGCCAGCTCCTACGAGCAGTACTTC. Protein sequence: CASSIAGASSYEQYF.

The V and J genes are TRBV7-8 and TRBJ1-3, with 7 bases matching TRBD1. V lost 5 bases, J lost 2 bases, and 6 bases stayed unmatched. Per the germline V gene, CDR1 is SGHVS and CDR2 is FQNEAQ. This CDR3 contains 15 residues. CDR3 sequence: CASSPQGGPGNTIYF. The CDR3 DNA reads TGTGCCAGCAGCCCGCAGGGGGGCCCTGGAAACACCATATATTTT.

Remarks on this clone: Mismatch with germline at one junction end may stem from a read error. The chain couples TRBV27 to TRBJ2-7, with 7 bases lining up with TRBD1. This CDR3 has 15 residues. Looked up from germline, CDR1 is MNHEY and CDR2 is SMNVEV (reference sequence). The CDR3 spells CASSLSWTGTYEQYF. For the CDR3, the DNA is TGTGCCAGCAGCTTATCCTGGACAGGAACCTACGAGCAGTACTTC.

J is TRBJ1-4 and V is TRBV28; D may be TRBD1 (5 bases). Per germline, CDR1 MDHEN and CDR2 SYDVKM. V was pared by 6 bases and J by 5 bases, with 13 bases between. The CDR3 is 14 amino acids. CDR3 bases: TGTGCCAGCAGCCCCGGTGGGGGGAATGAAAAACTGTTTTTT. Protein: CASSPGGGNEKLFF.